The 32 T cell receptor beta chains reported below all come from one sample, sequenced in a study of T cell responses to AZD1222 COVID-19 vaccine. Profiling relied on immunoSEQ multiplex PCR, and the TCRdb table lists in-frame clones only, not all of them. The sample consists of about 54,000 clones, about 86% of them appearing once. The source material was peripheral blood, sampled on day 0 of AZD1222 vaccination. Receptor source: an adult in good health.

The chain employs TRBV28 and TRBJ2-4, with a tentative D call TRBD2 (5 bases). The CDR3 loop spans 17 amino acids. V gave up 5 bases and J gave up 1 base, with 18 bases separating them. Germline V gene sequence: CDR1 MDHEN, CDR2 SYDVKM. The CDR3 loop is CASSPAGHPGAKNIQYF. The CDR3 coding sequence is TGTGCCAGCAGTCCTGCGGGCCACCCTGGGGCCAAAAACATTCAGTACTTC.

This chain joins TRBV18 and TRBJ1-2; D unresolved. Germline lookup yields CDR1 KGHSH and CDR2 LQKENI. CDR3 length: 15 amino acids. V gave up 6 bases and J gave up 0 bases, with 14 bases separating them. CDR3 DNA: TGTGCCAGCTCGCCCGGTAAGCGGCCTAACTATGGCTACACCTTC. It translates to CASSPGKRPNYGYTF.

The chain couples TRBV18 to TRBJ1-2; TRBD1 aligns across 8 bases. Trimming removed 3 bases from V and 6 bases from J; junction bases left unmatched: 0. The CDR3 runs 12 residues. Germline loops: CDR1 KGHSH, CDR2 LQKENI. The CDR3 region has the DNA TGTGCCAGCTCACCGACAGGGGATGGCTACACCTTC. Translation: CASSPTGDGYTF.

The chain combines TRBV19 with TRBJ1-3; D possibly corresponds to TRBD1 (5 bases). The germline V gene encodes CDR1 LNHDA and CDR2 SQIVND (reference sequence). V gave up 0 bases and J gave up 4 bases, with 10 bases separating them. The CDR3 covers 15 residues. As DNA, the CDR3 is TGTGCCAGTAGTATAGATTCCGGGACCGGAAACACCATATATTTT. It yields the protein CASSIDSGTGNTIYF. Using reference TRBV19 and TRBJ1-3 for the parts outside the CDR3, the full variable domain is DGGITQSPKYLFRKEGQNVTLSCEQNLNHDAMYWYRQDPGQGLRLIYYSQIVNDFQKGDIAEGYSVSREKKESFPLTVTSAQKNPTAFYLCASSIDSGTGNTIYFGEGSWLTVV.

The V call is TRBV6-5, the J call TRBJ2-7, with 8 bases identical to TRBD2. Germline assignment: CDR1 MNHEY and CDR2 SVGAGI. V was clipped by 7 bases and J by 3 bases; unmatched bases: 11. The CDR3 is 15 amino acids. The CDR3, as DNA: TGTGCCAGCACCCCTCTGGGCGGGGGGTTCTACGAGCAGTACTTC. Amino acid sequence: CASTPLGGGFYEQYF.

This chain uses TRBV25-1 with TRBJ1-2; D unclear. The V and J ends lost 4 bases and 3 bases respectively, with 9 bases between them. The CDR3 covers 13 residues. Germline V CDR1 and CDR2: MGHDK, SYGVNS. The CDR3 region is CASSAVTDYGYTF. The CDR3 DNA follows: TGTGCCAGCAGTGCAGTTACGGACTATGGCTACACCTTC.

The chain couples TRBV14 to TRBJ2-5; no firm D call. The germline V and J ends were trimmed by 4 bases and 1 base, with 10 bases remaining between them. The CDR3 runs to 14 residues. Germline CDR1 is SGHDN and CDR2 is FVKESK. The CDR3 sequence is CASSPWGSQETQYF. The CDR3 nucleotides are TGTGCCAGCAGCCCCTGGGGTTCCCAAGAGACCCAGTACTTC.

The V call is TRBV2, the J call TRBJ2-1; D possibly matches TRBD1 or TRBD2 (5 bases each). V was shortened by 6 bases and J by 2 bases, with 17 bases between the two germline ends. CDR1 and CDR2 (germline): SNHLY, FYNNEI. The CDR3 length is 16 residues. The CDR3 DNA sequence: TGTGCCAGCAGCCCAAACCCGGGACCCCCCTACAATGAGCAGTTCTTC. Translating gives CASSPNPGPPYNEQFF.

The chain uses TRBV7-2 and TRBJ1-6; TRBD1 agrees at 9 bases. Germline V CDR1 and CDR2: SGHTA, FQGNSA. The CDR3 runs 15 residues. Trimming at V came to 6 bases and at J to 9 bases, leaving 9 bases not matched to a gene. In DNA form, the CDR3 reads TGTGCCAGCAGGACACCCGGGACAGGGTCTTCACCCCTCCACTTT. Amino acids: CASRTPGTGSSPLHF.

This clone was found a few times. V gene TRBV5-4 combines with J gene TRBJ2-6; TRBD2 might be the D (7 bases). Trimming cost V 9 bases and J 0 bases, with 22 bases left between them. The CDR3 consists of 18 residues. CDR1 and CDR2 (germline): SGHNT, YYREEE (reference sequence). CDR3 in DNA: TGTGCCACCCAACCCGGGGGCGGGGGTCACTCTGGGGCCAACGTCCTGACTTTC. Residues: CATQPGGGGHSGANVLTF.

The CDR3 nucleotides read TGTGCCAGCAGTCCAACAGGGGGAGGAGAGACCCAGTACTTC. This encodes CASSPTGGGETQYF. This chain links TRBV7-2 with TRBJ2-5; 8 nucleotides agree with TRBD1. This CDR3 is built from 14 residues. CDR1 and CDR2 (germline): SGHTA, FQGNSA. Germline trimming cut 6 bases from V and 4 bases from J; bases unmatched to any gene: 7.

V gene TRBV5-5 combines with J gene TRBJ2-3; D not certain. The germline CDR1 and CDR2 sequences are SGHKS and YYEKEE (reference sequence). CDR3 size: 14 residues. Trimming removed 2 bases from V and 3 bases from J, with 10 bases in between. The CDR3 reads CASSLGIRTDTQYF. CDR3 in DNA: TGTGCCAGCAGCTTAGGGATCCGGACAGATACGCAGTATTTT.

The CDR3, as DNA: TGTGCCAGCAGCTTTTCGGGTGAAGCTTTCTTT. Encoded protein: CASSFSGEAFF. V gene TRBV7-2 combines with J gene TRBJ1-1; D gene ambiguous. The CDR3 runs 11 residues. Germline CDR1 reads SGHTA; CDR2 reads FQGNSA. V shed 3 bases and J shed 7 bases, with 6 bases lying between them. The full variable domain, completed using reference TRBV7-2 and TRBJ1-1, is GAGVSQSPSNKVTEKGKDVELRCDPISGHTALYWYRQSLGQGLEFLIYFQGNSAPDKSGLPSDRFSAERTGGSVSTLTIQRTQQEDSAVYLCASSFSGEAFFGQGTRLTVV.

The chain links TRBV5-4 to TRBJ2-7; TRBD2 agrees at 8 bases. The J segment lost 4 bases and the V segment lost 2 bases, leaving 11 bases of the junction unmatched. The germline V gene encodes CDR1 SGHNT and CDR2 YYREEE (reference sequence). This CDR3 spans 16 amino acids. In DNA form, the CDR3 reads TGTGCCAGCAGCTTCCGAACCGGGACTAGTTTTTACGAGCAGTACTTC. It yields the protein CASSFRTGTSFYEQYF.

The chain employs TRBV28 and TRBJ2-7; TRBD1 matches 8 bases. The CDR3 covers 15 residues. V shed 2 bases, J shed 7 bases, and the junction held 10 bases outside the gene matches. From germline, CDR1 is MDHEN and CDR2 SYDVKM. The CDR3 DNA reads TGTGCCAGCAGTTTAATTTCGACAGGGGCCCGTGAGCAGTACTTC. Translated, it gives CASSLISTGAREQYF.

Here the CDR3 reads CASSSQGDYEKLFF. The CDR3 DNA follows: TGTGCCAGTAGTAGCCAGGGGGATTATGAAAAACTGTTTTTT. The chain links TRBV19 to TRBJ1-4, with TRBD1 matching 7 bases. Germline V gene data show CDR1 as LNHDA and CDR2 as SQIVND (reference sequence). The CDR3 is 14 residues long. Trimming took 4 bases from V and 6 from J; bases not matched to a gene: 5.

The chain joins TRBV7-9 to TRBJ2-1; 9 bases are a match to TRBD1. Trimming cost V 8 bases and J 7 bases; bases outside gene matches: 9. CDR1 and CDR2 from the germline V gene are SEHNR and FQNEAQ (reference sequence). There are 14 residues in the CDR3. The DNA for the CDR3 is TGTGCCAGCTTTAGGACAGGGGCAGGTAATGAGCAGTTCTTC. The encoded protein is CASFRTGAGNEQFF.

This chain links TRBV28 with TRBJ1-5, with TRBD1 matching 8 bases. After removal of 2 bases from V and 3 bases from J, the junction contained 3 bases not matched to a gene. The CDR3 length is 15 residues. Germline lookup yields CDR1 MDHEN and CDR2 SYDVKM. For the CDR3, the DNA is TGTGCCAGCAGTTTAATTCAGGGGGCCAATCAGCCCCAGCATTTT. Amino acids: CASSLIQGANQPQHF.

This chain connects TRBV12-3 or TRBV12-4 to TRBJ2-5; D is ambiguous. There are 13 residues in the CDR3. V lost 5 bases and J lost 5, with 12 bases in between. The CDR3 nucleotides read TGTGCCAGCAGTCTTACTCAGGTTGAGACCCAGTACTTC. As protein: CASSLTQVETQYF.

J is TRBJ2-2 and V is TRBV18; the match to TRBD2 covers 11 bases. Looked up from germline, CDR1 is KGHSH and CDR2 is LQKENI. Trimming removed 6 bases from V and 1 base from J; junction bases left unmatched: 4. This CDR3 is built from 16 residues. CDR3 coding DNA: TGTGCCAGCTCCCTCACTAGCGGGGGGAACACCGGGGAGCTGTTTTTT. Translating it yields CASSLTSGGNTGELFF. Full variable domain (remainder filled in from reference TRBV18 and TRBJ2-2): NAGVMQNPRHLVRRRGQEARLRCSPMKGHSHVYWYRQLPEEGLKFMVYLQKENIIDESGMPKERFSAEFPKEGPSILRIQQVVRGDSAAYFCASSLTSGGNTGELFFGEGSRLTVL.

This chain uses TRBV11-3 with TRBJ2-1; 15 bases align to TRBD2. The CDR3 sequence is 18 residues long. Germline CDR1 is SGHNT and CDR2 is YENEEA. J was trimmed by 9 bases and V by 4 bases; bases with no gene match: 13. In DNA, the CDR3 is TGTGCCAGCAGCTCCGCCGGACTAGCGGGGGGGCCGGTTGGTGAGCAGTTCTTC. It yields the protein CASSSAGLAGGPVGEQFF. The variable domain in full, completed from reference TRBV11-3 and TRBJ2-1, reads EAGVVQSPRYKIIEKKQPVAFWCNPISGHNTLYWYLQNLGQGPELLIRYENEEAVDDSQLPKDRFSAERLKGVDSTLKIQPAELGDSAVYLCASSSAGLAGGPVGEQFFGPGTRLTVL.

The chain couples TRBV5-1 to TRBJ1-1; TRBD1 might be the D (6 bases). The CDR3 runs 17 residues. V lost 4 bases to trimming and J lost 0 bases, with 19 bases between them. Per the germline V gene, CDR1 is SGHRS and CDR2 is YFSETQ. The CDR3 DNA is TGCGCCAGCAGCCCTGGGGGGAGGGGGTTTATGAACACTGAAGCTTTCTTT. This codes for CASSPGGRGFMNTEAFF.

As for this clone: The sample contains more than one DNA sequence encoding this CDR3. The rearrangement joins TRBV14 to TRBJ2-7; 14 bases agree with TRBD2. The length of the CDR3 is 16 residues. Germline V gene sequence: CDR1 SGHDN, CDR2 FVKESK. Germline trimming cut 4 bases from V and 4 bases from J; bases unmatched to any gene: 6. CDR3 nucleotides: TGTGCCAGCAGCCCCCGGACTAGCGGGAGGAGTTACGAGCAGTACTTC. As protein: CASSPRTSGRSYEQYF.

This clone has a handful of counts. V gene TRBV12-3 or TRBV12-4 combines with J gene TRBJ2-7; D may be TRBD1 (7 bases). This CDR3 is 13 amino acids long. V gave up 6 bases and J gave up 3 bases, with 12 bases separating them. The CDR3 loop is CASRRQGLYEQYF. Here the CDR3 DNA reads TGTGCCAGCAGAAGACAGGGACTCTACGAGCAGTACTTC.

CDR3 nucleotides: TGTGCCAGCAGCCAAGATCTCGGGGGACTTAGGGCTTTCTTT. Translation: CASSQDLGGLRAFF. The rearrangement uses TRBV14 and TRBJ1-1; the D gene is possibly TRBD1 (5 bases). Germline V gives CDR1 SGHDN, CDR2 FVKESK. This CDR3 is 14 amino acids long. With 0 bases removed from V and 11 bases from J, the gap between germline ends came to 16 bases.

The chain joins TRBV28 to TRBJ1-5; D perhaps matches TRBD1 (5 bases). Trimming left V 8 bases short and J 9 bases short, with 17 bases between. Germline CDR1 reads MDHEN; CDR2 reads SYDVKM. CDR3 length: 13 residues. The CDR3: CASRDGGNGPQHF. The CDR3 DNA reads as TGTGCCAGCCGGGACGGTGGTAACGGGCCCCAGCATTTT.

In nucleotides, the CDR3 is TGTGCCAGTAGTAGGGCAGACCGTGGAGGCTACACCTTC. This translates into CASSRADRGGYTF. The chain has TRBV19 and TRBJ1-2; D is unresolved. CDR1 is LNHDA and CDR2 is SQIVND in the germline V gene (reference sequence). This CDR3 region has 13 residues. V was pared by 4 bases and J by 8 bases, with 14 bases between. The variable domain in full, with the rest retrieved from reference TRBV19 and TRBJ1-2, is DGGITQSPKYLFRKEGQNVTLSCEQNLNHDAMYWYRQDPGQGLRLIYYSQIVNDFQKGDIAEGYSVSREKKESFPLTVTSAQKNPTAFYLCASSRADRGGYTFGSGTRLTVV.

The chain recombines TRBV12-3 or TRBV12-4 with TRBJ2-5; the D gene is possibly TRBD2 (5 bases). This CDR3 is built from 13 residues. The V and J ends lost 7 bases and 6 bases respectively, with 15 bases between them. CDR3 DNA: TGTGCCAGCACCCCGGCGGGTACCAAGACCCAGTACTTC. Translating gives CASTPAGTKTQYF.

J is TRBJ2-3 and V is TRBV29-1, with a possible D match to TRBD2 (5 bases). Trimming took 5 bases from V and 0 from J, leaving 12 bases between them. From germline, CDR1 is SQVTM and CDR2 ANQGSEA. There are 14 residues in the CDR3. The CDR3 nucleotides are TGCAGCGTTACTAGGACGGCTAGCACAGATACGCAGTATTTT. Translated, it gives CSVTRTASTDTQYF.

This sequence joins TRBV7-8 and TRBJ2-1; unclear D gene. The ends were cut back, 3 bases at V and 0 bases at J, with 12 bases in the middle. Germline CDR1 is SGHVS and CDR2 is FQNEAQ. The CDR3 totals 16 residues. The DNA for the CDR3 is TGTGCCAGCAGCTTGGTACCACTTAGCTCCTACAATGAGCAGTTCTTC. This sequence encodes CASSLVPLSSYNEQFF. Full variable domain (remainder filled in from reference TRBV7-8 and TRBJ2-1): GAGVSQSPRYKVAKRGQDVALRCDPISGHVSLFWYQQALGQGPEFLTYFQNEAQLDKSGLPSDRFFAERPEGSVSTLKIQRTQQEDSAVYLCASSLVPLSSYNEQFFGPGTRLTVL.

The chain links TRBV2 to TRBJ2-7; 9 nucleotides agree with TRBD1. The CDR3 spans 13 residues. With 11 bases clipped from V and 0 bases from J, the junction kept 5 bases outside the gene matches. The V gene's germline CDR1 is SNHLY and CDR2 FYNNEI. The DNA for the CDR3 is TGTGCCGGACCGGGACAGGGCTCCTACGAGCAGTACTTC. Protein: CAGPGQGSYEQYF.

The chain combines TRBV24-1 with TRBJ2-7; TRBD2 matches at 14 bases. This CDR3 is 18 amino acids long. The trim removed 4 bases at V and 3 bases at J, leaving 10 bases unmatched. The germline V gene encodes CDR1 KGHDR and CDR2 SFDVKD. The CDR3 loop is CATSDSRTSGRSNYEQYF. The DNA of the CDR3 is TGTGCCACCAGTGACTCGAGGACTAGCGGGAGGTCCAACTACGAGCAGTACTTC.